A selection of T cell receptor beta chains follows, all from one sample in a study of T cells expressing NK-cell markers. TCRdb re-called the 5' RACE reads; every CDR3 protein appears as one record, without DNA. The sample data list roughly 390,000 distinct CDR3 sequences. The sequenced sample was blood T cells: a sorted CD56 or NKG2C T cell subset, CD4+ or CD8+ T cells, or bulk PBMC T cells (not recorded which). These receptors all come from a woman aged 50 to 60 in good health. The CDR3 runs from the conserved cysteine through the conserved F or W.

V: TRBV11-2
J: TRBJ2-7
CDR3: CASSFFTRSSYEQYF

V: TRBV29-1
J: TRBJ1-2
CDR3: CSAQGTGGEGHYGYTF

V: TRBV4-1
J: TRBJ2-1
CDR3: CASRISGLADSYNEQFF

V: TRBV20-1
J: TRBJ1-4
CDR3: CSAIGRQGAQKLFF

V: TRBV6-5
J: TRBJ2-2
CDR3: CASSFAGQGRNTGELFF

V: TRBV28
J: TRBJ2-4
CDR3: CASSITGTGLAKNIQYF

V: TRBV24-1
J: TRBJ2-3
CDR3: CATSDSETGSNTQYF

V: TRBV5-1
J: TRBJ2-1
CDR3: CASSLASSGLRDEQFF

V: TRBV12-3/TRBV12-4
J: TRBJ2-5
CDR3: CASSRLAGVETQYF

V: TRBV9
J: TRBJ2-1
CDR3: CASSVGAGETAPGPYNEQFF

V: TRBV12-3/TRBV12-4
J: TRBJ1-2
CDR3: CASSAQGIRRYGYTF

V: TRBV4-1
J: TRBJ1-6
CDR3: CASSRYRGRNSPLHF

V: TRBV5-6
J: TRBJ2-5
CDR3: CASSLTSSIQTQYF

V: TRBV5-1
J: TRBJ2-1
CDR3: CASSASGEEFF

V: TRBV5-5
J: TRBJ2-3
CDR3: CASSSLAGVGTDTQYF

V: TRBV5-1
J: TRBJ2-7
CDR3: CASSWGGSGTDEQYF

V: TRBV7-6
J: TRBJ2-7
CDR3: CASSPGTSSHEQYF

V: TRBV9
J: TRBJ2-1
CDR3: CASSPLAGGISNEQFF

V: TRBV5-1
J: TRBJ1-4
CDR3: CASSLQGTNEKLFF

V: TRBV11-2
J: TRBJ2-1
CDR3: CASSRGLAANEQFF

V: TRBV5-6
J: TRBJ2-5
CDR3: CASRDRVSETQYF

V: TRBV27
J: TRBJ2-3
CDR3: CASSKPRTSGGQRTDTQYF

V: TRBV20-1
J: TRBJ2-5
CDR3: CSAMQGAQEGTQYF

V: TRBV5-1
J: TRBJ2-5
CDR3: CASSPQGPSQETQYF

V: TRBV7-9
J: TRBJ2-7
CDR3: CASSSPDRGEQYF

V: TRBV5-1
J: TRBJ2-5
CDR3: CASSRAGTDVGTQYF

V: TRBV2
J: TRBJ2-3
CDR3: CAILAGELTDTQYF

V: TRBV28
J: TRBJ2-7
CDR3: CASSLLTSGSSYEQYF

V: TRBV20-1
J: TRBJ2-7
CDR3: CSALGREASYEQYF

V: TRBV6-5
J: TRBJ2-3
CDR3: CASSPLAGRQYF

V: TRBV6-2/TRBV6-3
J: TRBJ1-1
CDR3: CASSYPAEEAFF

V: TRBV30
J: TRBJ2-7
CDR3: CAWRETGSTYF

V: TRBV7-6
J: TRBJ1-1
CDR3: CASSLPLAGTLDMNTEAFF

V: TRBV12-3/TRBV12-4
J: TRBJ1-5
CDR3: CASSQTGNGQPQHF

V: TRBV20-1
J: TRBJ2-7
CDR3: CSARDAAGRSYEQYF

V: TRBV18
J: TRBJ2-3
CDR3: CANAGLAGEVSTDTQYF

V: TRBV12-3/TRBV12-4
J: TRBJ2-1
CDR3: CASSLVRRNEQFF

V: TRBV18
J: TRBJ1-1
CDR3: CASSPQGSMNTEAFF

V: TRBV6-5
J: TRBJ2-7
CDR3: CASRSGTSGRGAYEQYF

V: TRBV5-4
J: TRBJ1-1
CDR3: CASSLSRTEQEAFF

V: TRBV29-1
J: TRBJ2-3
CDR3: CSAGPQGDITDTQYF

V: TRBV3-1
J: TRBJ2-7
CDR3: CASSQGPPPGEQYF

V: TRBV3-1
J: TRBJ1-1
CDR3: CASSQASRGEAFF

V: TRBV30
J: TRBJ2-6
CDR3: CATNGQHNSGANVLTF

V: TRBV10-3
J: TRBJ2-1
CDR3: CAIRVSKGGTTYNEQFF